The 2 T cell receptor beta chains reported below all come from one sample, sequenced in a study of Graves' ophthalmopathy and Graves' hyperthyroidism. Amplification of TCR beta CDR3 regions used RNA transcripts. Scientists carried out first-round RT-PCR using HTBI primers and then a second-round multiplex PCR. TCRdb analysed the multiplex PCR reads with MiXCR anew, one entry per CDR3 protein. The sample holds about 550,000 distinct CDR3 sequences, approximately 35% seen once. The sample was peripheral blood or thyroid tissue (not recorded which). The receptors originated from an adult man with Graves' hyperthyroidism.

The table lists this clonotype with many counts. The chain is built from TRBV7-6 and TRBJ1-1; D is undetermined. Deletions cut 1 base from V and 7 bases from J, with 10 bases between. The germline V gene has CDR1 SGHVS and CDR2 FNYEAQ. The CDR3 covers 13 residues. The DNA for the CDR3 is TGTGCCAGCAGCTTAGAGACTTTCAGTGAAGCTTTCTTT. The encoded protein is CASSLETFSEAFF.

Worth noting for this clonotype: The CDR3 end shows no conserved phenylalanine or tryptophan, and so a read error is likely. The chain has TRBV2 and TRBJ1-2, with D perhaps matching TRBD1 (6 bases). The CDR3 totals 13 residues. Trimming cost V 3 bases and J 6 bases, with 11 bases left between them. Germline values: CDR1 SNHLY, CDR2 FYNNEI. CDR3 region: CASSDFHRDGYTL. The DNA for the CDR3 is TGTGCCAGCAGTGACTTTCACAGGGATGGCTACACCCTC.